This TCR beta chain appears in the sequencing data of a study of blood T cell repertoires in COVID-19. The CDR3 loop spans 14 amino acids. Germline trimming cut 6 bases from V and 4 bases from J; bases unmatched to any gene: 4. Germline loops: CDR1 SGHTA, CDR2 FQGTGA. Produced via immunoSEQ multiplex PCR; TCRdb's table is partial and in-frame only. The sample includes around 260,000 clones, approximately 90% of them seen just once. Sample: peripheral blood. The rearrangement links TRBV7-3 to TRBJ2-3, with 10 bases aligning to TRBD1. The origin of this receptor is a man aged 25-45 years with acute or convalescent COVID-19. CDR3 DNA: TGTGCCAGCAGTCCGACAGGGGGCGCAGATACGCAGTATTTT. Protein product: CASSPTGGADTQYF. Complete variable domain (other parts from reference TRBV7-3 and TRBJ2-3): GAGVSQTPSNKVTEKGKYVELRCDPISGHTALYWYRQSLGQGPEFLIYFQGTGAADDSGLPNDRFFAVRPEGSVSTLKIQRTERGDSAVYLCASSPTGGADTQYFGPGTRLTVL.